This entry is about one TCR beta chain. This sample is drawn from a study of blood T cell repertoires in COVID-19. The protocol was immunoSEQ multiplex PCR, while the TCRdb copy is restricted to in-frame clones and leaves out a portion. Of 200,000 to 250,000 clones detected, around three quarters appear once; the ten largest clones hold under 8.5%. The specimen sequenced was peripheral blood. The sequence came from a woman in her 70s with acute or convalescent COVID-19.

CDR3 coding DNA: TGTGCCAGTAGTCCTATGACAGCGGAAAAACTGTTTTTT. Protein product: CASSPMTAEKLFF. This rearrangement joins TRBV19 to TRBJ1-4; possibly TRBD1 for D (5 bases). The germline gives CDR1 LNHDA, CDR2 SQIVND (reference sequence). The length of the CDR3 is 13 residues. V lost 5 bases and J 8 bases, leaving 12 bases between the germline ends.